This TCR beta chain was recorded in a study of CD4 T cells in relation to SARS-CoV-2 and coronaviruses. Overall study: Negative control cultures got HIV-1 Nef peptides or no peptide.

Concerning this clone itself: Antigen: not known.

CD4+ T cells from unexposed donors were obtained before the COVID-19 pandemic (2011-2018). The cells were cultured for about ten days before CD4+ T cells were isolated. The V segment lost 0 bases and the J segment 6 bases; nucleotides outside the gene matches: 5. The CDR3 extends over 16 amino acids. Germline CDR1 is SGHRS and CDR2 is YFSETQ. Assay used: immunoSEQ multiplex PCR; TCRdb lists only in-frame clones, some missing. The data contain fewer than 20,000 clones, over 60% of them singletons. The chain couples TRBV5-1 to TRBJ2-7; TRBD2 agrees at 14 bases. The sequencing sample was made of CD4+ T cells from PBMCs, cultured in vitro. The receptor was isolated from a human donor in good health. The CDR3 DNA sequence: TGCGCCAGCAGCTTGGGAGGACTAGCGGGAGGCTCCGAGCAGTACTTC. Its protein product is CASSLGGLAGGSEQYF.